This TCR beta chain came from a study of cytomegalovirus exposure and HLA in healthy donors. Study-level findings and limits: Many donors shared some public TCRs, even though most TCR sequences were rare. Specificity of a few CMV-associated chains for CMV antigens was verified in vitro. The tendency of first-cohort TCR clusters to co-occur in the 120 validation repertoires was the finding of a later analysis.

The protocol was immunoSEQ multiplex PCR, while the TCRdb copy is restricted to in-frame clones and leaves out a portion. Among about 110,000 clones listed, about 88% were seen once. The CDR3 covers 15 residues. V shed 5 bases and J shed 8 bases, with 21 bases lying between them. Germline values: CDR1 SGHAT, CDR2 FQNNGV. Comments on this clone: What it binds is not known.

The chain couples TRBV11-2 to TRBJ1-2, with D possibly matching TRBD1 (5 bases). What was sequenced was PBMCs. This clonotype was obtained from a woman aged 18-29 years in good health and CMV-seronegative. In DNA form, the CDR3 reads TGTGCCAGCAGCCTAGGGGTTCGGCCTAAGGAGGGCTACACCTTC. Encoded protein: CASSLGVRPKEGYTF.